This T cell receptor beta chain was sequenced in a study of blood T cell repertoires in COVID-19. Study-wide background: Whether acute or convalescent, the COVID-19 samples came from the United States, Italy and Spain. From T cells, B-cell-depleted T cells, or PBMCs came the material, which was cDNA or gDNA.

In the original processing: It was from reference gene primer amplification that nucleated cell counts were estimated. Method: immunoSEQ multiplex PCR; TCRdb's copy keeps in-frame clones and lacks some. V and J calls plus clone size are reproduced from that table; the DNA served to infer D and trimming. The table has some 87,000 clones, about 83% seen once. Germline lookup yields CDR1 LGHDT and CDR2 YNNKEL (reference sequence). This CDR3 spans 16 amino acids. The ends lost 0 bases at V and 0 bases at J; junction bases unmatched: 4. The specimen was peripheral blood. The origin of this receptor is an elderly man with active or convalescent COVID-19. The chain is built from TRBV3-1 (or the pseudogene TRBV3-2) and TRBJ2-5; 7 bases match TRBD1. DNA for the CDR3: TGTGCCAGCAGCCAAGATCCCGGACAGGACCAAGAGACCCAGTACTTC. Translating gives CASSQDPGQDQETQYF.